The present T cell receptor (beta chain) was sequenced within a study of shared clonotypes between healthy human individuals (TCRdb year 2020). In terms of the full investigation: The cohort comprised a couple of women and a few men aged 18 to 49 years. For each donor, three plates each were used for CD4 naive and CD4 memory, two plates were used for CD8 naive, and one plate was used for CD8 memory. To estimate repertoire size and how much clonotypes are shared between individuals, the study performed deep sequencing of blood TCR repertoires from a few healthy adults. To increase sequencing depth and limit assay-specific biases, TCR repertoire library preparation and sequencing were carried out by different laboratories using diverse techniques. Each donor's leukapheresis produced roughly between roughly 0.85 and 10 billion PBMCs. Findings and caveats that apply to the study as a whole: Because the study included only a small number of donors, the genetic and exposure-history diversity represented was limited. Sampling was restricted to blood, and TCR repertoires in tissues likely differ from the TCR repertoires found in blood. Sharing across a few donors was observed for approximately 5% of naive CD4, about 3.2% of naive CD8, around 2.5% of memory CD4, and less than 0.45% of memory CD8 clonotypes. Rarefaction of sorted-subset datasets indicated incomplete sequencing despite the large sequencing depth. Based on pairwise subsampling, the degree of clonotype sharing among donors was expected to be affected by sequencing depth. Naive subsets generally had larger estimated clonotype richness than memory subsets did. Clonotypes shared by all four sorted-subset donors showed higher generation probabilities than non-shared clonotypes.

This clone appeared once. Its antigen specificity is not known. Base quality data are lacking; no much larger clone is found one base away. Donors were healthy HIV-negative adults with no recently reported acute infections or vaccinations. All donors were Caucasian adults living in Nashville, Tennessee, USA. CD4+ T cells were enriched by magnetic negative selection, after which naive cells were positively selected on CD45RA and the negative fraction was taken as the memory subset. Blood was obtained by leukapheresis, after which PBMCs were separated by Ficoll-Histopaque density gradient centrifugation and cryopreserved in liquid nitrogen vapor phase. Analytical flow cytometry was used to check the purity and quantity of every magnetically sorted T cell population. From each sorted fraction, genomic DNA was isolated and quantified by UV absorbance on a Nanodrop 2000c. Germline trimming amounts to 7 bases on V and 6 bases on J, with 10 as the count of junction bases outside the gene matches. CDR1 is given as MNHNY and CDR2 as SVGAGI, both from the germline V gene (reference sequence). Spanning cysteine to phenylalanine, the CDR3 consists of 14 amino acids. Only the CDR3 DNA stays, 42 bases, in frame from base 1.

TCR CDR3 regions were amplified from genomic DNA by multiplex PCR using the deep immunoSEQ assay. Extracted genomic DNA from each cell subset was distributed evenly across all wells of several immunoSEQ 96-well plates, and each plate was treated as a replicate. Each replicate PCR for sorted subsets received roughly 200 ng genomic DNA, equal to roughly 30,000 T cell genomes. Purified libraries were quantified with a Qubit 3.0 fluorometer, sized on a Bioanalyzer 2100, and re-quantified with the KAPA Library Quantification kit. A separate single-read 150-cycle Illumina NextSeq 550 flow cell was used to sequence each immunoSEQ 96-well plate. The original methods were these. The immunoSEQ output contained only junctional sequences without quality scores, so filtering could not match that applied to full-length reads. To assign V/J genes and CDR3, sequences were annotated against IMGT germline references using PyIR, a Python wrapper for IgBLAST v1.9. Any read was removed if the V/J assignment was weak (E-value above 1e-6), the CDR3 was missing, or the read contained stop codons, out-of-frame junctions, or ambiguous translated residues. V3J clonotypes were defined as sequences sharing an identical inferred V gene, J gene, and CDR3 amino acid sequence. To compute the percentage overlap between repertoires, the number of shared unique clonotypes was divided by the size of the smaller repertoire. RTK rarefaction, the Chao1 estimator, and Recon v2.1 estimates of unobserved clonotypes were used to assess repertoire richness. Generation probabilities for all TCRbeta clonotypes obtained by the gDNA method from several donors were computed using OLGA. The source is immuneACCESS, and TCRdb retained only in-frame sequences with V and J called. Part of the clones is not carried over; for the studies checked, unresolved V genes explain less than half of this, and the remainder is unexplained. The V and J calls and clone size come from that table; D and trimming were worked out from the DNA. The sample data list approximately 2.5 million clones, and roughly 93% of these were observed just once. The ten biggest clones cover approximately 0.35% of the sample.

The TCR sequence derives from a man aged 18-30 years in good health. Some clones in this sample may be carry-over from other donors' samples. Source material: naive CD4+ T cells from PBMCs. The cell subset or site tag for this specimen amounts to: CD45RA+ positively selected. In this chain, TRBV6-6 is recombined with TRBJ2-7, and TRBD2 matches 9 of the central bases. Read as DNA, the sequence is TGTGCCAGCAAGGTAGCGGGGGCCGCGGGCGAGCAGTACTTC. It is translated as CASKVAGAAGEQYF.